This is a list of T cell receptor beta chains from one sample in a study of blood T cell repertoires in COVID-19. TCRdb keeps only in-frame clones here, not all; method: immunoSEQ multiplex PCR. The sample has some 240,000 clones; roughly 87% are singletons. Sequenced sample: peripheral blood. These receptors came from a woman in her 40s who had recovered from COVID-19. Each CDR3 is given with its conserved first and last residue. D genes are given only for firm matches. A row's size may be missing; if present it is once, few, many or a size class.

j_gene	abundance	d_gene	v_gene	CDR3aa	CDR3nt
TRBJ1-2	.	.	TRBV3-1/TRBV3-2	CASSPFGHGYTF	TGTGCCAGCAGCCCCTTTGGCCATGGCTACACCTTC
TRBJ2-2	.	TRBD2	TRBV2	CASIASGGAGELFF	TGTGCCAGCATTGCTAGCGGGGGGGCCGGGGAGCTGTTTTTT
TRBJ2-7	.	TRBD2	TRBV11-3	CASSLELLAGENYEQYF	TGTGCCAGCAGCTTAGAGCTCCTAGCGGGGGAAAACTACGAGCAGTACTTC
TRBJ2-5	.	TRBD2	TRBV24-1	CATSDPPLAGGETQYF	TGTGCCACCAGTGACCCACCACTAGCGGGAGGGGAGACCCAGTACTTC
TRBJ1-5	.	TRBD1	TRBV5-5	CASSLAKGAHGQPQHF	TGTGCCAGCAGCTTGGCGAAGGGGGCGCATGGACAGCCCCAGCATTTT
TRBJ2-5	.	.	TRBV12-3/TRBV12-4	CASSLAGGETQYF	TGTGCCAGCAGTTTAGCTGGGGGGGAGACCCAGTACTTC
TRBJ1-1	.	TRBD1	TRBV11-2	CASSQGQGYTEAFF	TGTGCCAGCAGCCAGGGACAGGGATACACTGAAGCTTTCTTT
TRBJ2-1	.	TRBD2	TRBV7-2	CASSPRTSGFYNEQFF	TGTGCCAGCAGCCCCCGGACTAGCGGGTTCTACAATGAGCAGTTCTTC
TRBJ2-7	.	.	TRBV2	CASRERAEQYF	TGTGCCAGCAGGGAGAGAGCCGAGCAGTACTTC
TRBJ1-2	.	.	TRBV28	CASKGSPINGYTF	TGTGCCAGCAAGGGGTCACCGATAAATGGCTACACCTTC
TRBJ2-5	.	.	TRBV4-1	CASSQVGSQETQYF	TGCGCCAGCAGCCAAGTGGGCAGCCAAGAGACCCAGTACTTC
TRBJ2-5	.	.	TRBV24-1	CATSENGGGNQETQYF	TGTGCCACCAGTGAAAATGGGGGAGGCAACCAAGAGACCCAGTACTTC
TRBJ1-5	few	.	TRBV19	CASSTTGSNQPQHF	TGTGCCAGTAGTACAACAGGTAGCAATCAGCCCCAGCATTTT
TRBJ2-5	.	TRBD2	TRBV9	CASSAVGRAQETQYF	TGTGCCAGCAGCGCAGTCGGGAGGGCGCAAGAGACCCAGTACTTC
TRBJ2-5	.	TRBD2	TRBV6-2/TRBV6-3	CASSEPGLGLETQYF	TGTGCCAGCAGCGAACCGGGACTAGGGCTGGAGACCCAGTACTTC
TRBJ2-3	.	TRBD2	TRBV18	CASSLGLDTDTQYF	TGTGCCAGCTCACTGGGACTAGACACAGATACGCAGTATTTT
TRBJ1-6	.	TRBD1	TRBV5-5	CASSWRGQENSPLHF	TGTGCCAGCAGCTGGAGGGGACAGGAGAATTCACCCCTCCACTTT
TRBJ2-1	.	.	TRBV9	CASSVVSSTYNEQFF	TGTGCCAGCAGCGTAGTTAGTAGCACCTACAATGAGCAGTTCTTC
TRBJ1-1	.	.	TRBV27	CASSLWGAMGEAFF	TGTGCCAGCAGTTTGTGGGGCGCGATGGGTGAAGCTTTCTTT